The subject of this entry is one TCR beta chain. The sample originates from a study of blood T cell dynamics during melanoma immunotherapy. Turning to the study itself: Patients with metastatic melanoma got pembrolizumab or nivolumab-ipilimumab as first-line care.

Time point reported: pre-treatment baseline. The ends lost 3 bases at V and 2 bases at J; junction bases unmatched: 4. CDR3 length: 14 residues. Germline V gene lookup returns CDR1 MDHEN and CDR2 SYDVKM. A fixed DNA input of about 350 ng was used per bulk PBMC sample. Assay: immunoSEQ multiplex PCR; the TCRdb copy retains only in-frame clones and omits some. The profile shows some 25,000 clones, around 88% of them singletons. This receptor was obtained from a human donor with melanoma. V and J are TRBV28 and TRBJ2-7, with 7 bases identical to TRBD2. This specimen consisted of blood, obtained from a patient treated with checkpoint blockade. The CDR3 loop reads CASSFEGGAYEQYF. The CDR3, as DNA: TGTGCCAGCAGTTTTGAGGGAGGGGCCTACGAGCAGTACTTC.